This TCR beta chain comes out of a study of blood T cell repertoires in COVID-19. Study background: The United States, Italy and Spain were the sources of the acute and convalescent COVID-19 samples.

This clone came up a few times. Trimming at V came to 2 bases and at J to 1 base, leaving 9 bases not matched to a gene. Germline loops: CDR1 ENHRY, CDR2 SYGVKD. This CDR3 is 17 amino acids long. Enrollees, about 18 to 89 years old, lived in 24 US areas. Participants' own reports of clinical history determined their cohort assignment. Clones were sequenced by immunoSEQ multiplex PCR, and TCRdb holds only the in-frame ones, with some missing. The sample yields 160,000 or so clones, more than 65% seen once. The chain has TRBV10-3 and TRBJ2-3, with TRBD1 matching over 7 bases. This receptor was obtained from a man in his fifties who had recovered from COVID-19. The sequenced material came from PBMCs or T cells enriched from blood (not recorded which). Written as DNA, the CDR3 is TGTGCCATCAGTGAGCAAAATGACAGGGCGGGCACAGATACGCAGTATTTT. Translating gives CAISEQNDRAGTDTQYF.